Sequencing of this TCR beta chain was carried out in a study of blood T cell repertoires in COVID-19. Profiled with immunoSEQ multiplex PCR; TCRdb holds only in-frame clones, not every one. This sample has around 290,000 clones, with about 88% found just once. This CDR3 has 12 residues. Looked up from germline, CDR1 is LGHDT and CDR2 is YNNKEL (reference sequence). V was cut by 1 base and J by 4 bases, with 4 bases left in between. Participants reported their clinical history, and cohort assignment relied on those reports. Sequencing used PBMCs or T cells enriched from blood (not recorded which). V gene TRBV3-1 (or the pseudogene TRBV3-2) combines with J gene TRBJ1-2; D uncertain. This TCR was sampled from a woman aged 55-70 years in a cohort exposed to, infected with or recovered from COVID-19 (not recorded which). The CDR3 DNA sequence: TGTGCCAGCAGCCAAGCGGTCTATGGCTACACCTTC. Translating it yields CASSQAVYGYTF.